This TCR beta chain is drawn from a study of CD8+CD57+ T cells in acquired aplastic anemia. General study results and limits: Common to patients and controls were roughly 30 CD8+ CDR3 sequences.

This clonotype was picked up many times. Its antigen is currently unknown. CDR3 and TCR beta VDJ profiling relied on a genomic DNA template. TCRdb analysed the reads with MiXCR anew, one entry per CDR3 protein. The sample includes around 130,000 distinct CDR3 sequences, over 45% of them seen just once. Germline lookup yields CDR1 SGHVS and CDR2 FQNEAQ. V gave up 3 bases and J gave up 4 bases, with 10 bases separating them. There are 14 residues in the CDR3. The chain uses TRBV7-8 and TRBJ1-5, with D perhaps TRBD1 (6 bases). The source of this sequence is a human donor in good health, serving as a control. Sequenced: sorted CD4+, CD8+, or CD8+CD57+ T cells (not recorded which) from PBMCs. CDR3 sequence (DNA): TGTGCCAGCAGCTTGAGTACAGGGAATCAGCCCCAGCATTTT. Translated: CASSLSTGNQPQHF. Full variable domain (missing parts from reference TRBV7-8 and TRBJ1-5): GAGVSQSPRYKVAKRGQDVALRCDPISGHVSLFWYQQALGQGPEFLTYFQNEAQLDKSGLPSDRFFAERPEGSVSTLKIQRTQQEDSAVYLCASSLSTGNQPQHFGDGTRLSIL.